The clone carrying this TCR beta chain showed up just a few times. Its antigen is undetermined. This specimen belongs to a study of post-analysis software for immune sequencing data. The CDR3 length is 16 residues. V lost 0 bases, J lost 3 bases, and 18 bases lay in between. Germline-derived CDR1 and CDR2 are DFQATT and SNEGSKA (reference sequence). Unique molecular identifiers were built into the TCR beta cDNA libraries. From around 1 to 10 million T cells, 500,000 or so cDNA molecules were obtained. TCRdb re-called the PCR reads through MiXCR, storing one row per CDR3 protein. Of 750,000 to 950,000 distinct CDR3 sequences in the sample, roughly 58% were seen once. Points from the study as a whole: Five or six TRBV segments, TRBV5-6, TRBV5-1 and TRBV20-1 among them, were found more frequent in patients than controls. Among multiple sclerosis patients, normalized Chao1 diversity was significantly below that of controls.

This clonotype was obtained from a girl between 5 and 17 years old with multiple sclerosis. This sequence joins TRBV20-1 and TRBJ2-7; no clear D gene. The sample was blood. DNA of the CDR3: TGCAGTGCTAGAGATCTGATCGGGCATAAACTCTACGAGCAGTACTTC. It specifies CSARDLIGHKLYEQYF.